This T cell receptor (beta chain) was obtained from a study of blood T cell repertoires in COVID-19. On the study more broadly: COVID-19 samples, acute and convalescent, were from the United States, Italy and Spain. T cells, B-cell-depleted T cells, or PBMCs provided the cDNA or gDNA that served as material.

Original processing notes: Estimates of nucleated cell counts were drawn from the amplification of reference gene primers. Only in-frame clones appear in the TCRdb table, and some are missing; sequencing was by immunoSEQ multiplex PCR. Clone size and V and J calls were adopted from that table, with D and trimming inferred from the DNA. The sample holds more than 100,000 clones; about two thirds are singletons and the top ten take roughly 0.86%. The CDR3 length is 15 residues. Germline lookup yields CDR1 MNHEY and CDR2 SVGAGI. Trimming removed 6 bases from V and 1 base from J, with 13 bases in between. The table lists this clone with a count of one.

What was sequenced was peripheral blood. The source is a human donor with acute or convalescent COVID-19. The donor label of this sample is uncertain. This rearrangement joins TRBV6-5 to TRBJ2-1; the D gene is possibly TRBD1 (6 bases). CDR3 residues: CASSGRQESYNEQFF. In nucleotides, the CDR3 is TGTGCCAGCAGCGGCCGACAGGAGTCCTACAATGAGCAGTTCTTC.